This TCR beta chain emerged from a study of blood T cell repertoires in COVID-19. Study overall: Donors in the United States, Italy and Spain gave samples during acute or convalescent COVID-19. Sources were T cells, B-cell-depleted T cells, or PBMCs; the material itself was cDNA or gDNA.

In the original analysis: Researchers report that nucleated cell counts were estimated from reference gene primer amplification. Generated by immunoSEQ multiplex PCR, the TCRdb table keeps only in-frame clones and is missing some. The V and J calls and clone size come from that table; D and trimming were worked out from the DNA. Of approximately 150,000 clones in the sample, roughly 82% were seen once. Sample: peripheral blood. The receptor was derived from a man in his sixties with active or convalescent COVID-19.

The CDR3 sequence is CASSSQGSSYNSPLHF. In nucleotides, the CDR3 is TGTGCCAGCAGCTCGCAAGGGAGCTCCTATAATTCACCCCTCCACTTT. V gene TRBV7-2 combines with J gene TRBJ1-6; unclear D gene. The CDR3 is 16 amino acids. Germline CDR1 SGHTA, CDR2 FQGNSA. Trimming pared 4 bases from V and 0 bases from J, leaving 10 bases between.